These T cell receptor beta chains were read from a single sample in a study of blood T cell repertoires in COVID-19. Sequenced by immunoSEQ multiplex PCR; TCRdb stores in-frame clones only, minus some. The sample includes about 230,000 clones, over 70% of them seen just once. The specimen sequenced was peripheral blood. The receptor source for this set is a woman of 80 years or more with acute or convalescent COVID-19. Both conserved end residues are part of each CDR3. Fields, in order: CDR3 protein, CDR3 DNA, D gene, CDR3 length, J gene, V gene, clone size. The D gene is left open where the match is weak. Not every row has a clone size; where given, it reads once, few, many or a size class.

CASSATTGSASEAFF,TGCGCCAGCAGCGCCACCACAGGGTCTGCTTCTGAAGCTTTCTTT,NA,15,TRBJ1-1,TRBV5-1,NA
CASRQGGNQPQHF,TGTGCCAGCAGGCAAGGGGGCAATCAGCCCCAGCATTTT,NA,13,TRBJ1-5,TRBV28,NA
CASSDGRGSTYEQYF,TGTGCCAGCAGTGATGGGAGGGGGTCCACCTACGAGCAGTACTTC,NA,15,TRBJ2-7,TRBV2,NA
CASSLKIPGQGAYEQYF,TGTGCCAGCAGCCTCAAAATACCGGGACAGGGGGCCTACGAGCAGTACTTC,TRBD1,17,TRBJ2-7,TRBV7-6,NA
CASRVRGYGTEAFF,TGTGCCAGCAGGGTAAGGGGATATGGCACTGAAGCTTTCTTT,NA,14,TRBJ1-1,TRBV2,few
CASSPQGARTGGGYGYTF,TGTGCCAGCAGCCCGCAGGGGGCCAGGACAGGGGGCGGCTATGGCTACACCTTC,TRBD1,18,TRBJ1-2,TRBV7-2,once
CASSLGIPDSPLHF,TGCGCCAGCAGCTTGGGCATCCCGGATTCACCCCTCCACTTT,NA,14,TRBJ1-6,TRBV5-1,NA
CASSPARTGYNSPLHF,TGTGCCAGCAGTCCCGCCCGGACAGGCTATAATTCACCCCTCCACTTT,TRBD1,16,TRBJ1-6,TRBV27,once
CASRPGQGYRDNNEQFF,TGTGCCAGCAGACCGGGACAGGGCTACCGAGATAACAATGAGCAGTTCTTC,TRBD1,17,TRBJ2-1,TRBV28,few
CASSPLAGGDTQYF,TGTGCCAGCAGCCCACTAGCGGGTGGAGATACGCAGTATTTT,TRBD2,14,TRBJ2-3,TRBV3-1/TRBV3-2,NA
CASSKNPTWSTDTQYF,TGTGCCAGCAGCAAGAACCCGACTTGGAGCACAGATACGCAGTATTTT,NA,16,TRBJ2-3,TRBV9,NA
CASREQGLTATNEKLFF,TGTGCCAGCAGGGAACAGGGATTAACCGCAACTAATGAAAAACTGTTTTTT,NA,17,TRBJ1-4,TRBV6-1,NA
CASSSWTSQETQYF,TGTGCCAGCAGCTCCTGGACTAGTCAAGAGACCCAGTACTTC,TRBD2,14,TRBJ2-5,TRBV7-9,NA
CASSQVGSGPRRTGELFF,TGCGCCAGCAGCCAAGTGGGTAGCGGGCCCCGAAGGACCGGGGAGCTGTTTTTT,TRBD2,18,TRBJ2-2,TRBV4-1,few
CASSLDRNYGYTF,TGTGCCAGCAGTTTAGACAGAAACTATGGCTACACCTTC,NA,13,TRBJ1-2,TRBV12-3/TRBV12-4,NA
CASRRPGLAYNEQFF,TGTGCCAGCAGAAGACCTGGACTAGCCTACAATGAGCAGTTCTTC,TRBD2,15,TRBJ2-1,TRBV6-5,NA
CASSQDRVSEQFF,TGTGCCAGCAGCCAAGACAGGGTAAGTGAGCAGTTCTTC,NA,13,TRBJ2-1,TRBV3-1/TRBV3-2,NA
CASRGGYTDTQYF,TGTGCCAGCAGAGGCGGATACACAGATACGCAGTATTTT,NA,13,TRBJ2-3,TRBV2,once
CASSGLAGRNEQFF,TGTGCCAGCAGTGGACTAGCGGGGCGAAATGAGCAGTTCTTC,TRBD2,14,TRBJ2-1,TRBV2,NA
CASSLSSLNTEAFF,TGTGCCAGCAGTTTATCCTCCTTGAACACTGAAGCTTTCTTT,NA,14,TRBJ1-1,TRBV27,once
CASGPGGDTDTQYF,TGTGCTAGTGGACCGGGGGGGGACACAGATACGCAGTATTTT,TRBD2,14,TRBJ2-3,TRBV12-5,NA
CATSRAAGGYNEQFF,TGTGCCACCAGCAGAGCCGCGGGAGGGTACAATGAGCAGTTCTTC,TRBD2,15,TRBJ2-1,TRBV15,NA